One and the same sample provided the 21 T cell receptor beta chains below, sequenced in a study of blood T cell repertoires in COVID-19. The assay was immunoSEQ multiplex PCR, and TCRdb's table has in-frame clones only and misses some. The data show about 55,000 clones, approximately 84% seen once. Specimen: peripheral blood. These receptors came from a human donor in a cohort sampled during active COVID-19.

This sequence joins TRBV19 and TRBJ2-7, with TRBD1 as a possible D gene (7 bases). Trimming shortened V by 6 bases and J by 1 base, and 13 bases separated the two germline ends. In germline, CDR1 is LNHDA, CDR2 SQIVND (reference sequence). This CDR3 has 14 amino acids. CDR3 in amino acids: CASRNRGGSYEQYF. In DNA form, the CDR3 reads TGTGCCAGTAGAAACAGGGGAGGATCCTACGAGCAGTACTTC.

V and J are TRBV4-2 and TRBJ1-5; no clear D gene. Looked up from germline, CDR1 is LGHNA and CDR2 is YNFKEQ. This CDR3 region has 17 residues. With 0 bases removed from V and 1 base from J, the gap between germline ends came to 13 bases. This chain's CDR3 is CASSQDGAPRSNQPQHF. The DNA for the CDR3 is TGTGCCAGCAGCCAAGATGGAGCCCCTCGGAGCAATCAGCCCCAGCATTTT.

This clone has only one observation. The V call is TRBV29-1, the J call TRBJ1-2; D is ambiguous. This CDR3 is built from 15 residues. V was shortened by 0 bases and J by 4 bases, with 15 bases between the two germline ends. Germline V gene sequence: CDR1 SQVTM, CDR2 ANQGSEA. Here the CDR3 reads CSVEDLGPTSYGYTF. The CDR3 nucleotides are TGCAGCGTTGAAGATCTAGGGCCCACTAGCTATGGCTACACCTTC.

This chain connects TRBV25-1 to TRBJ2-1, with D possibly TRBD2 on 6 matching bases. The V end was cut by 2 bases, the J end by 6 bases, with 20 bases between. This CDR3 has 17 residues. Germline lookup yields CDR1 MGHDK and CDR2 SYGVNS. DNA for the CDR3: TGTGCCAGCAGTGAACCCCCGGACCGAAAGGAGGGCAATGAGCAGTTCTTC. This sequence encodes CASSEPPDRKEGNEQFF.

The CDR3 DNA reads TGTGCCTGGAGTGTACAAGCGGGCTACGAGCAGTACTTC. Protein: CAWSVQAGYEQYF. The chain couples TRBV30 to TRBJ2-7; the D gene is possibly TRBD2 (6 bases). Germline V CDR1 and CDR2: GTSNPN, SVGIG (reference sequence). Between the trimmed V and J ends, which lost 0 bases and 3 bases, there was a span of 9 bases. This CDR3 spans 13 amino acids.

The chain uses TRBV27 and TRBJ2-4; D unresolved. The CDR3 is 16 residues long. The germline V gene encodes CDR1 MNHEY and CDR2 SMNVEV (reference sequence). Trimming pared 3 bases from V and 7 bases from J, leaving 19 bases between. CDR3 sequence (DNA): TGTGCCAGCAGTTTTTTCCCCCCTCGGTCCCCTAACATTCAGTACTTC. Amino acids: CASSFFPPRSPNIQYF.

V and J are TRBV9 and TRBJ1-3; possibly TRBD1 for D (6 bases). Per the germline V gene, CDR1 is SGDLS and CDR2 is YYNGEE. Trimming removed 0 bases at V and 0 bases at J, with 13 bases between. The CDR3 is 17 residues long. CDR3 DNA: TGTGCCAGCAGCGTAGGGGACACCCTGATCTCTGGAAACACCATATATTTT. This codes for CASSVGDTLISGNTIYF.

CDR3 protein: CASSDRLGGLYNEQFF. The DNA for the CDR3 is TGTGCCAGCAGTGACCGCCTCGGGGGGCTATACAATGAGCAGTTCTTC. V and J are TRBV2 and TRBJ2-1; tentatively, D is TRBD2 (7 bases). Trimming pared 3 bases from V and 4 bases from J, leaving 16 bases between. The CDR3 loop spans 16 amino acids. Germline V lookup: CDR1 SNHLY, CDR2 FYNNEI.

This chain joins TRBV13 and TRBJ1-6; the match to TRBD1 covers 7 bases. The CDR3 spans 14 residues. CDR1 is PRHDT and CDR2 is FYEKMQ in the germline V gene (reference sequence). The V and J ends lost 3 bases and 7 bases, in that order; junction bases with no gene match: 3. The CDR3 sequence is CASSFGTANSPLHF. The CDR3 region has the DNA TGTGCCAGCAGCTTCGGGACAGCGAATTCACCCCTCCACTTT.

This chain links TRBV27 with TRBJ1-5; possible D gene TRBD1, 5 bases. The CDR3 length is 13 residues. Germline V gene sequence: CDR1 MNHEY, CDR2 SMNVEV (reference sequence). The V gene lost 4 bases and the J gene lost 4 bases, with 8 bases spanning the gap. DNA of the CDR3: TGTGCCAGCAGTTCCGACAGTAATCAGCCCCAGCATTTT. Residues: CASSSDSNQPQHF.

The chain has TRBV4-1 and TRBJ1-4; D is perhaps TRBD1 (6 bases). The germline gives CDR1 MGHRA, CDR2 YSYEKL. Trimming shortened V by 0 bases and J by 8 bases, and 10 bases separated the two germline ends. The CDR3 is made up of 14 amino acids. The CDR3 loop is CASSQDTGWEKLFF. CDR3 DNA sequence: TGCGCCAGCAGCCAAGATACAGGGTGGGAAAAACTGTTTTTT.

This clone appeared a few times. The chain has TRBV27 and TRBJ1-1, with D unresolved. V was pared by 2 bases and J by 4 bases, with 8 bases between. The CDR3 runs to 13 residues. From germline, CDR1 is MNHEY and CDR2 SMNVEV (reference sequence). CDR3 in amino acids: CASSLRPSTEAFF. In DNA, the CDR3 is TGTGCCAGCAGTTTACGTCCGAGCACTGAAGCTTTCTTT.

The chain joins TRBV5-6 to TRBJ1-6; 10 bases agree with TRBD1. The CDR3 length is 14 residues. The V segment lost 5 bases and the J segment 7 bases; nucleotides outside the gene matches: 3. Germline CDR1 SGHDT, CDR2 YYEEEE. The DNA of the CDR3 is TGTGCCAGCAGTACGGGACAGGGGAATTCACCCCTCCACTTT. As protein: CASSTGQGNSPLHF. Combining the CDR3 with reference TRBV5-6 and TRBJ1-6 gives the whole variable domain DAGVTQSPTHLIKTRGQQVTLRCSPKSGHDTVSWYQQALGQGPQFIFQYYEEEERQRGNFPDRFSGHQFPNYSSELNVNALLLGDSALYLCASSTGQGNSPLHFGNGTRLTVT.

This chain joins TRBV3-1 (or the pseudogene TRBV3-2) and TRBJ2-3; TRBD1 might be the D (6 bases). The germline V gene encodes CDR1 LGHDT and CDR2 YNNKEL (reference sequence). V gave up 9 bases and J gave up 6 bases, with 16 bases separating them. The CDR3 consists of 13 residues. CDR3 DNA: TGTGCCAGGACCAGGGGCGGATGGGATACGCAGTATTTT. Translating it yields CARTRGGWDTQYF.

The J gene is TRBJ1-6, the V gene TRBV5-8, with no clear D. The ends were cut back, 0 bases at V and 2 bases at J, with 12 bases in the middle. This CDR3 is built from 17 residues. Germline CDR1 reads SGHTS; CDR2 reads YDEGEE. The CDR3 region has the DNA TGTGCCAGCAGCTTGGGTCAGCGGTACACCTATAATTCACCCCTCCACTTT. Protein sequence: CASSLGQRYTYNSPLHF.

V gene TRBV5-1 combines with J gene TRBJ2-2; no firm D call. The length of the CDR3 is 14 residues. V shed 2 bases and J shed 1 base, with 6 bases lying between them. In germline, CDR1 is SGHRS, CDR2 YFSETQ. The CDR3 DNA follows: TGCGCCAGCAGCTTCGCAGGGAACACCGGGGAGCTGTTTTTT. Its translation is CASSFAGNTGELFF.

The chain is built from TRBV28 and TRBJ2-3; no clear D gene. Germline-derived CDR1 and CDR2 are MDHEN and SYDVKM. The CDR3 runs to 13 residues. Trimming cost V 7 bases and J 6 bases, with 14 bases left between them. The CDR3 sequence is CASNLPGRDTQYF. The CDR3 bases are TGTGCCAGCAACCTCCCAGGTCGGGATACGCAGTATTTT.

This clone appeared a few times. The chain's CDR3 is CASSSQGYYGYTF. CDR3 bases: TGTGCCAGTAGTAGTCAGGGTTACTATGGCTACACCTTC. This chain links TRBV19 with TRBJ1-2; possibly TRBD1 for D (5 bases). The CDR3 spans 13 residues. In germline, CDR1 is LNHDA, CDR2 SQIVND (reference sequence). V was shortened by 4 bases and J by 3 bases, with 9 bases between the two germline ends.

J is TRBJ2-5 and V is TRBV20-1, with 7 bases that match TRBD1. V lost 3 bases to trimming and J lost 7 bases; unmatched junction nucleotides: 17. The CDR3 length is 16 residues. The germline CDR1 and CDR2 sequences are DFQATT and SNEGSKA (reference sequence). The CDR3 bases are TGCAGTGCTAGTCGTGGAGCCGTTACAGGGGCGGCGACCCAGTACTTC. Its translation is CSASRGAVTGAATQYF.

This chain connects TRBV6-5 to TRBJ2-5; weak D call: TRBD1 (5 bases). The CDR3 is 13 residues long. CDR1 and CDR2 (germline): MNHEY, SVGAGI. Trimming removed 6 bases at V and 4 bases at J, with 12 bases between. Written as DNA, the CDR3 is TGTGCCAGCAGGGGCAGGGTTTCAGAGACCCAGTACTTC. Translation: CASRGRVSETQYF.

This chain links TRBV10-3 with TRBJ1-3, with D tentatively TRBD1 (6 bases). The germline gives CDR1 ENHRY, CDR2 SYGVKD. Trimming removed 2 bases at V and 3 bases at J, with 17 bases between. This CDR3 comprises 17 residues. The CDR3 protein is CAISELPTGSSGNTIYF. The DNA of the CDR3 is TGTGCCATCAGTGAGCTTCCAACAGGGTCTAGTGGAAACACCATATATTTT.